Listed below are T cell receptor beta chains from one sample, sequenced in a study of OX40 agonist ivuxolimab in advanced cancers. The assay was immunoSEQ multiplex PCR, and TCRdb's table has in-frame clones only and misses some. This sample has about 54,000 clones, with approximately 89% found just once. The material sequenced was CD4+ or CD8+ T cells sorted from blood, taken in a trial of the OX40 agonist ivuxolimab. The receptors originated from an adult with an advanced solid tumor such as melanoma, head and neck, liver or kidney cancer. Both conserved end residues are part of each CDR3. The D gene is left open where the match is weak. Some rows have no size entry. The others give once, few or many, or a class for an expanded clone.

J gene,D gene,V gene,clone size,CDR3 protein,CDR3 DNA
TRBJ2-7,TRBD2,TRBV4-1,NA,CASSKTSGASYEQYF,TGCGCCAGCAGCAAAACTAGCGGAGCCTCCTACGAGCAGTACTTC
TRBJ2-1,NA,TRBV7-9,NA,CASSLAGSSYNEQFF,TGTGCCAGCAGCTTAGCGGGCAGCTCCTACAATGAGCAGTTCTTC
TRBJ1-4,NA,TRBV5-1,NA,CASSLGTATNEKLFF,TGCGCCAGCAGCTTGGGGACAGCAACTAATGAAAAACTGTTTTTT
TRBJ2-3,TRBD2,TRBV7-3,NA,CASSFGLAGDTQYF,TGTGCCAGCAGCTTCGGACTAGCGGGAGATACGCAGTATTTT
TRBJ2-1,TRBD2,TRBV4-1,NA,CASSPATSGPYNEQFF,TGCGCCAGCAGCCCAGCTACTAGCGGTCCTTACAATGAGCAGTTCTTC
TRBJ1-2,NA,TRBV5-6,NA,CASRRARGRKEDGYTF,TGTGCCAGCAGGCGGGCCAGGGGCCGCAAAGAGGATGGCTACACCTTC
TRBJ2-3,TRBD2,TRBV7-9,NA,CASTVGTSKGTQYF,TGTGCCAGCACCGTAGGGACTAGCAAGGGTACGCAGTATTTT
TRBJ2-2,NA,TRBV27,NA,CASRPWGFGGTGELFF,TGTGCCAGCAGACCATGGGGGTTCGGCGGAACCGGGGAGCTGTTTTTT
TRBJ1-1,NA,TRBV28,NA,CASSLPGEGNTEAFF,TGTGCCAGCAGTTTACCCGGTGAGGGGAACACTGAAGCTTTCTTT
TRBJ1-6,NA,TRBV5-6,NA,CASSLDRFNSPLHF,TGTGCCAGCAGCTTGGACAGGTTTAATTCACCCCTCCACTTT
TRBJ2-5,TRBD1,TRBV2,NA,CASSSTGGGAGETQYF,TGTGCCAGCAGCTCTACAGGGGGTGGGGCGGGAGAGACCCAGTACTTC
TRBJ2-7,TRBD2,TRBV5-4,NA,CASSLASGAGHEQYF,TGTGCCAGCAGCTTGGCTAGCGGAGCTGGGCACGAGCAGTACTTC
TRBJ2-5,NA,TRBV2,NA,CASSERTGAEETQYF,TGTGCCAGCAGTGAGCGAACTGGAGCGGAAGAGACCCAGTACTTC
TRBJ2-1,NA,TRBV6-6,NA,CASSSFDSNEQFF,TGTGCCAGCAGTTCCTTCGACAGCAATGAGCAGTTCTTC
TRBJ2-7,TRBD2,TRBV4-1,NA,CASRRTSGSSYEQYF,TGCGCCAGCAGACGGACTAGCGGAAGCTCCTACGAGCAGTACTTC
TRBJ2-5,NA,TRBV15,medium-sized,CATSRDLFWETQYF,TGTGCCACCAGCAGAGATCTGTTCTGGGAGACCCAGTACTTC
TRBJ2-5,TRBD1,TRBV2,NA,CATSRDRAIESQETQYF,TGTGCCACCAGCCGGGACAGGGCTATAGAATCACAAGAGACCCAGTACTTC
TRBJ2-5,NA,TRBV7-9,NA,CASSLRGASSAQETQYF,TGTGCCAGCAGCTTACGGGGGGCCTCTTCTGCTCAAGAGACCCAGTACTTC
TRBJ2-3,NA,TRBV7-9,NA,CASYTTGGDTQYF,TGTGCCAGTTATACAACAGGTGGAGATACGCAGTATTTT
TRBJ2-5,NA,TRBV5-1,NA,CASSLVAVRGTGETQYF,TGCGCCAGCAGCTTGGTAGCCGTTCGGGGGACGGGGGAGACCCAGTACTTC
TRBJ1-1,NA,TRBV5-1,NA,CASSLKGWNTEAFF,TGCGCCAGCAGCTTAAAAGGGTGGAACACTGAAGCTTTCTTT
TRBJ2-1,TRBD1,TRBV11-3,NA,CASSLRGQGFNEQFF,TGTGCCAGCAGCTTACGGGGACAGGGATTCAATGAGCAGTTCTTC
TRBJ2-3,NA,TRBV5-1,NA,CASSLTDTQYF,TGCGCCAGCAGCTTAACAGATACGCAGTATTTT
TRBJ2-1,TRBD2,TRBV10-3,NA,CAIRAGGFNEQFF,TGTGCCATCAGGGCGGGAGGCTTTAATGAGCAGTTCTTC
TRBJ1-4,TRBD1,TRBV19,NA,CATSDRGQSNEKLFF,TGTGCCACCTCCGACAGGGGGCAATCGAATGAAAAACTGTTTTTT
TRBJ2-3,TRBD2,TRBV6-6,NA,CASSYALAGYTDTQYF,TGTGCCAGCAGTTACGCTCTAGCGGGATACACAGATACGCAGTATTTT
TRBJ1-6,NA,TRBV6-1,NA,CASSENEGGSSPLHF,TGTGCCAGCAGTGAAAATGAGGGTGGGAGTTCACCCCTCCACTTT
TRBJ1-2,NA,TRBV6-1,NA,CASSLTDNYGYTF,TGTGCCAGCAGTCTGACAGATAACTATGGCTACACCTTC
TRBJ1-2,NA,TRBV5-8,NA,CASSQEDFLYGYTF,TGTGCCAGCAGCCAGGAGGACTTTTTGTATGGCTACACCTTC
TRBJ2-7,TRBD2,TRBV5-1,NA,CASSQGTSGDYEQYF,TGCGCCAGCAGCCAAGGGACTAGCGGGGATTACGAGCAGTACTTC
TRBJ1-6,NA,TRBV14,medium-sized,CASSQGREYSPLHF,TGTGCCAGCAGCCAGGGGAGGGAGTATTCACCCCTCCACTTT
TRBJ1-1,NA,TRBV5-6,NA,CASSLGPILDYTEAFF,TGTGCCAGCAGCTTGGGACCTATCCTCGATTACACTGAAGCTTTCTTT
TRBJ2-7,TRBD2,TRBV5-5,NA,CASSDASGPDEQYF,TGTGCCAGCAGCGATGCTAGCGGCCCCGACGAGCAGTACTTC
TRBJ1-2,NA,TRBV9,NA,CASSPDKGHVYVGYTF,TGTGCCAGCAGCCCTGACAAGGGACACGTCTATGTAGGCTACACCTTC
TRBJ2-7,NA,TRBV7-9,few,CASSLTSSYEQYF,TGTGCCAGCAGCTTAACGAGTTCCTACGAGCAGTACTTC
TRBJ1-4,TRBD1,TRBV7-9,once,CASSSRQGNEKLFF,TGTGCCAGCAGCTCCCGACAGGGGAATGAAAAACTGTTTTTT
TRBJ1-2,NA,TRBV10-1,NA,CASSEGRAYGYTF,TGCGCCAGCAGTGAAGGCCGGGCTTATGGCTACACCTTC
TRBJ2-7,NA,TRBV2,NA,CASSENVGTPTYEQYF,TGTGCCAGCAGTGAAAATGTCGGGACACCTACCTACGAGCAGTACTTC
TRBJ1-2,NA,TRBV28,NA,CASSLRNHGYTF,TGTGCCAGCAGTTTGAGGAACCATGGCTACACCTTC
TRBJ2-1,TRBD1,TRBV11-1,NA,CASSSYRGPYNEQFF,TGTGCCAGCAGTTCGTACAGGGGGCCATACAATGAGCAGTTCTTC
TRBJ2-5,NA,TRBV7-6,NA,CASSFSGETQYF,TGTGCCAGCAGCTTTTCCGGAGAGACCCAGTACTTC
TRBJ2-5,TRBD1,TRBV15,NA,CATSRDLDRPAQYF,TGTGCCACCAGCAGAGATCTGGACAGGCCGGCCCAGTACTTC
TRBJ1-1,NA,TRBV7-9,NA,CASSLGVGTEAFF,TGTGCCAGCAGCTTAGGGGTGGGAACTGAAGCTTTCTTT
TRBJ2-5,TRBD1,TRBV5-1,NA,CASSPQAGQGVEAQYF,TGCGCCAGCAGCCCTCAAGCGGGACAGGGAGTAGAGGCCCAGTACTTC
TRBJ1-5,NA,TRBV19,NA,CASREGDLLGQPQHF,TGTGCCAGTAGAGAGGGAGACCTTCTGGGTCAGCCCCAGCATTTT
TRBJ2-1,NA,TRBV4-1,NA,CASSQPGLRTPYNEQFF,TGCGCCAGCAGCCAACCGGGACTCCGTACCCCCTACAATGAGCAGTTCTTC
TRBJ1-2,TRBD1,TRBV6-1,NA,CASRLQGAGGYTF,TGTGCCAGCAGACTACAGGGGGCTGGTGGCTACACCTTC
TRBJ2-5,NA,TRBV5-1,NA,CASSLGVQETQYF,TGCGCCAGCAGCCTGGGGGTCCAAGAGACCCAGTACTTC
TRBJ1-2,NA,TRBV19,NA,CASTVSGYGYTF,TGTGCCAGTACCGTTTCGGGCTATGGCTACACCTTC
TRBJ2-3,NA,TRBV2,NA,CASSAYTDTQYF,TGTGCCAGCAGTGCGTACACAGATACGCAGTATTTT
TRBJ1-1,TRBD1,TRBV6-1,NA,CASSRDRGRSTEAFF,TGTGCCAGCAGTCGGGACAGGGGGCGGTCCACTGAAGCTTTCTTT
TRBJ1-6,TRBD1,TRBV4-2,NA,CASSRGQGNPNSPLHF,TGTGCCAGCAGCCGGGGACAGGGAAACCCAAATTCACCCCTCCACTTT